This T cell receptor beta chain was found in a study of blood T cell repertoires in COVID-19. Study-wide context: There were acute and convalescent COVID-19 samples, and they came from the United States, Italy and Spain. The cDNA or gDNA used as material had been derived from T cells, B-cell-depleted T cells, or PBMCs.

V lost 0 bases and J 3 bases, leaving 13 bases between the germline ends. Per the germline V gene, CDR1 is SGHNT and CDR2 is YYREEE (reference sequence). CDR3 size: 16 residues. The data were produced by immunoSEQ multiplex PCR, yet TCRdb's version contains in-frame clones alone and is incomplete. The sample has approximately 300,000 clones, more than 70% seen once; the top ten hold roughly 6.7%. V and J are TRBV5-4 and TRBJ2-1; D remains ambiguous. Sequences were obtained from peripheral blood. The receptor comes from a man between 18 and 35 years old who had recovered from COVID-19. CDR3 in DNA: TGTGCCAGCAGCTTGGAAACAGACCCACGCTACAATGAGCAGTTCTTC. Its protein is CASSLETDPRYNEQFF.